This TCR beta chain appears in the sequencing data of a study of cytomegalovirus exposure and HLA in healthy donors. Study-wide background: Of some 400 genotyped donors, about 81% clustered with self-reported Caucasian donors. Study-wide findings and caveats: Relative to the roughly 640-donor mean, N-insertions were reportedly fewer in an Asian-associated ancestry cluster in a later analysis. Donors were assumed by presence/absence analyses to have roughly uniform sequencing depth. The majority of CMV-associated TCR beta chains were reported as apparently HLA-restricted in a later analysis.

Note on this clone: The antigen remains undetermined.

The PCR ran on 60 Vbeta and 13 Jbeta primers. Sequenced by immunoSEQ multiplex PCR; TCRdb stores in-frame clones only, minus some. The data contain tens of thousands of clones, roughly 67% of them singletons. The CDR3 is 11 residues long. Trimming removed 5 bases at V and 8 bases at J, with 9 bases between. The germline V gene encodes CDR1 SGHTA and CDR2 FQGNSA. This clonotype originated in a man aged 50-59 years in good health and CMV-seronegative. Source material: PBMCs. V is TRBV7-2 and J is TRBJ1-2, with D unclear. This CDR3 reads CASSDLGGYTF. CDR3 nucleotides: TGTGCCAGCAGCGACCTCGGGGGCTACACCTTC.